The next 22 T cell receptor beta chains were all read from a single sample in a study of shared T cell receptors in the human thymus. Generated by immunoSEQ multiplex PCR, the TCRdb table keeps only in-frame clones and is missing some. The sample lists about 540,000 clones, 78% occurring once. In addition, the sample was reused for a study of human thymus T cells.

The sequenced sample was thymocytes. These receptors came from a boy less than two years old with a congenital heart defect.

This chain uses TRBV21-1 with TRBJ2-2; the table names TRBD2, a call not compared with the DNA. TRBV21-1 is listed as a pseudogene. CDR3 length equals 18 residues. This chain's CDR3 is CASSNASGRGKVTGELFF. The CDR3 DNA follows: TGTGCCAGCAGCAATGCTAGCGGGAGGGGGAAAGTCACCGGGGAGCTGTTTTTT.

The rearrangement joins TRBV4-2 to TRBJ1-1; D is perhaps TRBD1 (5 bases). The ends were cut back, 1 base at V and 1 base at J, with 10 bases in the middle. The CDR3 length is 15 residues. CDR1 is LGHNA, CDR2 YNFKEQ, per germline. CDR3 in amino acids: CASSQAGHTNTEAFF. DNA of the CDR3: TGTGCCAGCAGCCAAGCCGGACACACGAACACTGAAGCTTTCTTT.

The chain carries TRBV6-5 and TRBJ2-3; 8 bases map to TRBD1. Germline CDR1 and CDR2: MNHEY and SVGAGI. Germline trimming cut 2 bases from V and 2 bases from J; bases unmatched to any gene: 6. This CDR3 region has 16 residues. The DNA for the CDR3 is TGTGCCAGCAGTTACGTTCAGGGGGCCGACACAGATACGCAGTATTTT. Its translation: CASSYVQGADTDTQYF.

This sequence joins TRBV4-2 and TRBJ1-5; D not resolved. This CDR3 is 15 amino acids long. The germline gives CDR1 LGHNA, CDR2 YNFKEQ. V was trimmed by 0 bases and J by 3 bases, leaving 9 bases between them. CDR3 sequence reads: CASSQDEGFNQPQHF. The CDR3 bases are TGTGCCAGCAGCCAAGATGAGGGTTTCAATCAGCCCCAGCATTTT.

This chain links TRBV15 with TRBJ2-7; tentatively, D is TRBD2 (6 bases). V was trimmed by 4 bases and J by 0 bases, leaving 19 bases between them. Germline values: CDR1 LNHNV, CDR2 YYDKDF (reference sequence). CDR3 length equals 17 residues. The CDR3, as DNA: TGTGCCACCAGCACCGGGGGAAAAGAATTTCTCTCCTACGAGCAGTACTTC. As protein: CATSTGGKEFLSYEQYF.

The rearrangement links TRBV7-9 to TRBJ2-5, with 7 nucleotides matching TRBD2. The J segment lost 3 bases and the V segment lost 4 bases, leaving 8 bases of the junction unmatched. CDR1 is SEHNR and CDR2 is FQNEAQ in the germline V gene (reference sequence). This CDR3 contains 15 residues. The CDR3 spells CASSSFVAGEETQYF. In DNA form, the CDR3 reads TGTGCCAGCAGCTCCTTCGTGGCGGGAGAAGAGACCCAGTACTTC.

The gene calls are TRBV30 and TRBJ1-5; D unclear. The CDR3 totals 14 residues. Germline V gene lookup returns CDR1 GTSNPN and CDR2 SVGIG (reference sequence). Between the trimmed V and J ends, which lost 2 bases and 1 base, there was a span of 9 bases. The CDR3 here is CAWSPGSSNQPQHF. CDR3 in DNA: TGTGCCTGGAGTCCGGGATCCAGCAATCAGCCCCAGCATTTT. The variable domain in full, with the rest retrieved from reference TRBV30 and TRBJ1-5, is SQTIHQWPATLVQPVGSPLSLECTVEGTSNPNLYWYRQAAGRGLQLLFYSVGIGQISSEVPQNLSASRPQDRQFILSSKKLLLSDSGFYLCAWSPGSSNQPQHFGDGTRLSIL.

The rearrangement links TRBV5-4 to TRBJ1-2; 9 bases agree with TRBD1. The CDR3 covers 13 residues. With V trimmed by 4 bases and J by 7 bases, 5 bases remained unmatched. Germline CDR1 and CDR2: SGHNT and YYREEE (reference sequence). The CDR3 sequence is CASSGTGGSGYTF. The CDR3 DNA reads as TGTGCCAGCAGCGGAACAGGGGGCTCTGGCTACACCTTC.

This clone was detected once. The V call is TRBV4-3, the J call TRBJ2-7, with 9 positions matching TRBD2. J gave up 9 bases and V 3 bases, and 12 bases lay outside the gene matches. The length of the CDR3 is 15 residues. Per the germline V gene, CDR1 is LGHNA and CDR2 is YSLEER. DNA for the CDR3: TGCGCCAGCAGCCAGAGGGGACTAGCACTACGGGGGCAGTACTTC. It encodes CASSQRGLALRGQYF.

The gene calls are TRBV28 and TRBJ1-2; 10 bases match TRBD1. V lost 4 bases and J lost 8; bases outside the gene matches: 10. CDR3 length: 15 amino acids. CDR1 MDHEN and CDR2 SYDVKM come from the germline V gene. CDR3 amino acids: CASSSGTGDLWGYTF. CDR3 nucleotides: TGTGCCAGCAGTTCCGGGACAGGGGACCTATGGGGCTACACCTTC.

As DNA, the CDR3 is TGTGCCATCAGTGAGGCACTAGCGGGAGGGCCCTACGAGCAGTACTTC. Its protein product is CAISEALAGGPYEQYF. The chain uses TRBV10-3 and TRBJ2-7, with 13 bases aligning to TRBD2. J lost 2 bases, V lost 2 bases, and 3 bases had no gene match. In germline, CDR1 is ENHRY, CDR2 SYGVKD. The CDR3 runs to 16 residues.

This chain connects TRBV28 to TRBJ1-3; D is uncertain. The CDR3 runs to 16 residues. Between the trimmed V and J ends, which lost 5 bases and 0 bases, there was a span of 14 bases. From germline, CDR1 is MDHEN and CDR2 SYDVKM. In DNA, the CDR3 is TGTGCCAGCAGTCTCCGGGTTCCAAGCTCTGGAAACACCATATATTTT. Translation: CASSLRVPSSGNTIYF.

The rearrangement joins TRBV14 to TRBJ2-2, with 13 bases aligning to TRBD2. CDR1 is SGHDN and CDR2 is FVKESK in the germline V gene. This CDR3 has 18 residues. V shed 5 bases and J 2 bases; nucleotides not matched to a gene: 8. The CDR3 nucleotides read TGTGCCAGCAGCTATGGACTAGCGGGAGTGGAAAACACCGGGGAGCTGTTTTTT. Protein sequence: CASSYGLAGVENTGELFF.

The CDR3 sequence is CASSQEGGSYGYTF. CDR3 nucleotides: TGTGCCAGCAGCCAAGAGGGAGGCAGCTATGGCTACACCTTC. The genes are TRBV14 and TRBJ1-2, with unresolved D. Germline loops: CDR1 SGHDN, CDR2 FVKESK. The length of the CDR3 is 14 residues. The ends were cut back, 0 bases at V and 4 bases at J, with 9 bases in the middle. The entire variable domain, with the rest obtained from reference TRBV14 and TRBJ1-2, is as follows: EAGVTQFPSHSVIEKGQTVTLRCDPISGHDNLYWYRRVMGKEIKFLLHFVKESKQDESGMPNNRFLAERTGGTYSTLKVQPAELEDSGVYFCASSQEGGSYGYTFGSGTRLTVV.

The chain carries TRBV7-8 and TRBJ2-6; 9 bases agree with TRBD1. The CDR3 spans 17 residues. Germline V gives CDR1 SGHVS, CDR2 FQNEAQ. The junction had 7 bases not matched to a gene; V was cut back by 3 bases and J by 4 bases. The CDR3 protein is CASSFGTGIRGANVLTF. The CDR3 DNA sequence: TGTGCCAGCAGCTTCGGGACAGGGATCAGAGGGGCCAACGTCCTGACTTTC.

The genes are TRBV5-1 and TRBJ2-3; TRBD2 matches at 7 bases. The CDR3 totals 14 residues. Germline V gives CDR1 SGHRS, CDR2 YFSETQ. Losses at the gene ends were 1 base for V and 8 bases for J; bases not matched to a gene: 7. For the CDR3, the DNA is TGCGCCAGCAGCTTGATAGCGGGTCCAGGTACGCAGTATTTT. The encoded protein is CASSLIAGPGTQYF.

This clone has just one count. This chain uses TRBV7-9 with TRBJ2-3; perhaps TRBD2 as D (5 bases). Trimming took 5 bases from V and 6 from J, leaving 9 bases between them. Looked up from germline, CDR1 is SEHNR and CDR2 is FQNEAQ (reference sequence). The CDR3 has 12 amino acids. The CDR3 protein is CASSGPGDTQYF. As DNA, the CDR3 is TGTGCCAGCAGCGGTCCGGGGGATACGCAGTATTTT. Using reference TRBV7-9 and TRBJ2-3 for the parts outside the CDR3, the full variable domain is DTGVSQNPRHKITKRGQNVTFRCDPISEHNRLYWYRQTLGQGPEFLTYFQNEAQLEKSRLLSDRFSAERPKGSFSTLEIQRTEQGDSAMYLCASSGPGDTQYFGPGTRLTVL.

J is TRBJ1-1 and V is TRBV7-9; D uncertain. There are 16 residues in the CDR3. CDR1 is SEHNR, CDR2 FQNEAQ, per germline (reference sequence). V lost 1 base, J lost 2 bases, and 14 bases lay in between. The CDR3 nucleotides are TGTGCCAGCAGCTTAGTGCCCCCGACTATTAACACTGAAGCTTTCTTT. It encodes CASSLVPPTINTEAFF.

This sequence joins TRBV5-1 and TRBJ1-4; D remains ambiguous. Trimming stripped 5 bases from V and 8 bases from J, with 19 bases between. Germline CDR1 SGHRS, CDR2 YFSETQ. This CDR3 region has 15 residues. Here the CDR3 DNA reads TGCGCCAGCAGTGAATCAGGTACCCCTAGCGAAAAACTGTTTTTT. It codes for CASSESGTPSEKLFF.

V is TRBV6-5 and J is TRBJ1-5; 7 bases align to TRBD1. The CDR3 has 15 residues. The V segment lost 5 bases and the J segment 5 bases; nucleotides outside the gene matches: 9. The germline V gene has CDR1 MNHEY and CDR2 SVGAGI. The CDR3 nucleotides read TGTGCCAGCAGTGCGACACAGGGGTCCCATCAGCCCCAGCATTTT. Translated: CASSATQGSHQPQHF.

The V and J genes are TRBV5-6 and TRBJ1-2; D ambiguous. The V gene lost 0 bases and the J gene lost 7 bases, with 22 bases spanning the gap. Germline CDR1 and CDR2: SGHDT and YYEEEE. The CDR3 totals 17 residues. Here the CDR3 reads CASSLVSGDSKIGGYTF. CDR3 coding DNA: TGTGCCAGCAGCTTGGTGTCCGGGGATAGTAAGATAGGTGGCTACACCTTC. The variable domain in full, completed from reference TRBV5-6 and TRBJ1-2, reads DAGVTQSPTHLIKTRGQQVTLRCSPKSGHDTVSWYQQALGQGPQFIFQYYEEEERQRGNFPDRFSGHQFPNYSSELNVNALLLGDSALYLCASSLVSGDSKIGGYTFGSGTRLTVV.

The rearrangement uses TRBV30 and TRBJ1-5, with D possibly matching TRBD1 (5 bases). V was pared by 3 bases and J by 4 bases, with 19 bases between. Germline CDR1 reads GTSNPN; CDR2 reads SVGIG (reference sequence). The CDR3 totals 16 residues. The DNA for the CDR3 is TGTGCCTGGAGCCCTCCGGGGGACTTCGGGAATCAGCCCCAGCATTTT. It translates to CAWSPPGDFGNQPQHF.